What follows are 11 T cell receptor beta chains derived from one specimen sequenced in a study of cytomegalovirus exposure and HLA in healthy donors. The primer mix had 60 Vbeta and 13 Jbeta primers. Here immunoSEQ multiplex PCR was the method, and the copy in TCRdb shows in-frame clones only, minus some. The repertoire consists of over 50,000 clones, with 89% occurring once and the leading ten covering more than 1.3%. Sequenced material: PBMCs. The receptor source for this set is a man aged 25 to 40 in good health and CMV-seropositive.

This CDR3 reads CASRMTGGDYGYTF. The CDR3 DNA follows: TGTGCCAGCAGAATGACAGGGGGAGACTATGGCTACACCTTC. The chain has TRBV13 and TRBJ1-2; 9 bases agree with TRBD1. Germline loops: CDR1 PRHDT, CDR2 FYEKMQ (reference sequence). This CDR3 has 14 amino acids. V gave up 6 bases and J gave up 3 bases; unmatched junction bases: 5.

The chain has TRBV7-6 and TRBJ2-2; D is unresolved. The ends were cut back, 2 bases at V and 1 base at J, with 11 bases in the middle. The CDR3 loop spans 16 amino acids. Germline-derived CDR1 and CDR2 are SGHVS and FNYEAQ. CDR3 in DNA: TGTGCCAGCAGCTTATTACTGGGCGAGAACACCGGGGAGCTGTTTTTT. Translated: CASSLLLGENTGELFF.

V gene TRBV28 combines with J gene TRBJ2-1; 8 positions agree with TRBD1. CDR1 and CDR2 (germline): MDHEN, SYDVKM. With 4 bases clipped from V and 3 bases from J, the junction kept 5 bases outside the gene matches. The CDR3 totals 15 residues. CDR3 in amino acids: CASSSMDRDYNEQFF. The CDR3 DNA follows: TGTGCCAGCAGTTCGATGGACAGGGACTACAATGAGCAGTTCTTC.

J is TRBJ2-2 and V is TRBV27; D may be TRBD2 (6 bases). The germline V and J ends were trimmed by 5 bases and 8 bases, with 21 bases remaining between them. CDR3 size: 16 residues. Looked up from germline, CDR1 is MNHEY and CDR2 is SMNVEV (reference sequence). This CDR3 reads CASSPRGGIFVGELFF. The CDR3 region has the DNA TGTGCCAGCAGTCCCCGGGGCGGGATATTTGTTGGGGAGCTGTTTTTT.

This clone was detected only a few times. The chain employs TRBV28 and TRBJ2-4, with unresolved D. Germline V CDR1 and CDR2: MDHEN, SYDVKM. The CDR3 consists of 16 residues. V dropped 2 bases and J dropped 3 bases, with 14 bases sitting between them. The CDR3 here is CASSLQARIGKNIQYF. The DNA of the CDR3 is TGTGCCAGCAGTTTACAAGCGAGGATTGGCAAAAACATTCAGTACTTC.

The rearrangement joins TRBV6-1 to TRBJ2-5; a weak D match, TRBD2 (6 bases). Trimming left V 1 base short and J 3 bases short, with 6 bases between. CDR1 is MNHNS, CDR2 SASEGT, per germline. The CDR3 is 13 residues long. CDR3 amino acids: CASSEGGEETQYF. The CDR3 DNA sequence: TGTGCCAGCAGTGAAGGGGGGGAAGAGACCCAGTACTTC.

This chain uses TRBV18 with TRBJ1-1; 8 bases line up with TRBD1. With 5 bases clipped from V and 4 bases from J, the junction kept 6 bases outside the gene matches. Per the germline V gene, CDR1 is KGHSH and CDR2 is LQKENI. The length of the CDR3 is 14 residues. The CDR3 region has the DNA TGTGCCAGCTCAAGCGGACAGGGTGTCACTGAAGCTTTCTTT. The encoded protein is CASSSGQGVTEAFF.

This clone is a singleton in its sample. The genes are TRBV6-5 and TRBJ1-2, with a weak D call TRBD1 (6 bases). Germline values: CDR1 MNHEY, CDR2 SVGAGI. The CDR3 sequence is 14 residues long. V was shortened by 7 bases and J by 8 bases, with 20 bases between the two germline ends. CDR3 nucleotides: TGTGCCAGCACTTTCCGGGACACCCGGGGCGGCTACACCTTC. This translates into CASTFRDTRGGYTF.

The V and J genes are TRBV11-3 and TRBJ2-7; 9 bases match TRBD1. This CDR3 region has 17 residues. Germline V lookup: CDR1 SGHNT, CDR2 YENEEA. J gave up 6 bases and V 0 bases, and 12 bases lay outside the gene matches. The CDR3 nucleotides are TGTGCCAGCAGCTTAGACGCCAAACAGGGGGCGCACGGCGAGCAGTACTTC. Translation gives CASSLDAKQGAHGEQYF.

The V call is TRBV30, the J call TRBJ1-1; 9 bases match TRBD1. Trimming removed 0 bases from V and 3 bases from J; junction bases left unmatched: 2. In germline, CDR1 is GTSNPN, CDR2 SVGIG (reference sequence). The CDR3 loop spans 14 amino acids. CDR3 sequence: CAWSVGTGHTEAFF. CDR3 bases: TGTGCCTGGAGTGTGGGGACAGGGCACACTGAAGCTTTCTTT.

V gene TRBV29-1 combines with J gene TRBJ1-1; D possibly corresponds to TRBD1 (6 bases). CDR1 and CDR2 from the germline V gene are SQVTM and ANQGSEA. This CDR3 is built from 14 residues. V shed 7 bases and J shed 4 bases, with 19 bases lying between them. The CDR3 sequence: CSAATGPLPTEAFF. The CDR3 bases are TGCAGCGCAGCGACAGGACCCTTGCCCACTGAAGCTTTCTTT.